One sample yielded the 32 T cell receptor beta chains listed below, sequenced in a study of shared clonotypes between healthy human individuals. Repertoires were generated with immunoSEQ multiplex PCR, while TCRdb's copy carries only in-frame clones and drops some. The data hold roughly 1,500,000 clones, with 95% to 99% observed a single time. The sample consisted of naive CD4+ T cells sorted from blood. The subset: CD45RA+ positively selected. The receptors were sampled from a man aged 25 to 40 in good health.

The CDR3: CASSPLIEGQFF. DNA of the CDR3: TGTGCCAGCAGCCCACTGATCGAGGGGCAATTCTTC. V is TRBV9 and J is TRBJ2-1, with D possibly called TRBD1 or TRBD2 (5 bases each). Germline CDR1 and CDR2: SGDLS and YYNGEE. Trimming left V 4 bases short and J 16 bases short, with 18 bases between. CDR3 length: 12 residues.

The chain combines TRBV5-4 with TRBJ2-7; 7 bases fit TRBD1. Per germline, CDR1 SGHNT and CDR2 YYREEE (reference sequence). Losses at the gene ends were 1 base for V and 3 bases for J; bases not matched to a gene: 7. The length of the CDR3 is 15 residues. CDR3 nucleotide sequence: TGTGCCAGCAGCTTGAGTCCGGGACAGAACTACGAGCAGTACTTC. Translating it yields CASSLSPGQNYEQYF.

The V call is TRBV29-1, the J call TRBJ1-3; D might be TRBD1 (6 bases). Germline V CDR1 and CDR2: SQVTM, ANQGSEA. Trimming shortened V by 5 bases and J by 8 bases, and 22 bases separated the two germline ends. This CDR3 contains 15 residues. CDR3 sequence (DNA): TGCAGCGTTATTAAGGGACACCGAACCTTCTACACCATATATTTT. Protein product: CSVIKGHRTFYTIYF.

This rearrangement joins TRBV2 to TRBJ2-3; TRBD1 is a possible D gene (6 bases). The CDR3 sequence is 13 residues long. V was shortened by 8 bases and J by 1 base, with 10 bases between the two germline ends. Germline V gene lookup returns CDR1 SNHLY and CDR2 FYNNEI. CDR3 residues: CASRRTGTDTQYF. CDR3 DNA sequence: TGTGCCAGCCGTCGGACAGGCACAGATACGCAGTATTTT.

The V and J genes are TRBV15 and TRBJ1-1, with D unclear. The length of the CDR3 is 16 residues. Trimming took 1 base from V and 6 from J, leaving 18 bases between them. The germline V gene encodes CDR1 LNHNV and CDR2 YYDKDF (reference sequence). The CDR3 region has the DNA TGTGCCACCAGCAGAGTCCAAATCTTCCAAGGCGCTGAAGCTTTCTTT. Translating it yields CATSRVQIFQGAEAFF.

The chain links TRBV27 to TRBJ1-4, with TRBD1 matching over 9 bases. V shed 2 bases, J shed 8 bases, and the junction held 6 bases outside the gene matches. Germline V gene sequence: CDR1 MNHEY, CDR2 SMNVEV (reference sequence). The CDR3 covers 15 residues. The CDR3 DNA reads as TGTGCCAGCAGTTTACAGGGACAGGGTCGAGAAAAACTGTTTTTT. This encodes CASSLQGQGREKLFF.

Note on this clone: This sample also contains other DNA sequences that code for the same CDR3. The genes are TRBV18 and TRBJ2-1; TRBD2 matches 13 bases. V lost 6 bases and J lost 6; bases outside the gene matches: 5. Germline V gene sequence: CDR1 KGHSH, CDR2 LQKENI. There are 15 residues in the CDR3. CDR3 sequence reads: CASSPRLAGGNEQFF. The DNA of the CDR3 is TGTGCCAGCTCGCCCCGACTAGCGGGAGGCAATGAGCAGTTCTTC.

The J gene is TRBJ2-1, the V gene TRBV18; 7 bases align to TRBD2. In germline, CDR1 is KGHSH, CDR2 LQKENI. The CDR3 extends over 14 amino acids. V was clipped by 4 bases and J by 5 bases; unmatched bases: 5. The CDR3: CASSRTSGNNEQFF. The CDR3 DNA is TGTGCCAGCTCACGGACTAGTGGGAACAATGAGCAGTTCTTC.

The chain combines TRBV9 with TRBJ2-5; TRBD1 matches at 9 bases. Unmatched junction bases numbered 23, after V lost 0 bases and J lost 5 bases. Looked up from germline, CDR1 is SGDLS and CDR2 is YYNGEE. The CDR3 runs to 21 residues. The CDR3 sequence: CASSVEARWPASWTGEETQYF. The CDR3 DNA sequence: TGTGCCAGCAGCGTAGAAGCTCGGTGGCCGGCGAGCTGGACAGGGGAGGAGACCCAGTACTTC.

The rearrangement links TRBV6-1 to TRBJ2-1, with D tentatively TRBD1 (5 bases). Germline values: CDR1 MNHNS, CDR2 SASEGT. This CDR3 is 14 amino acids long. The V end was cut by 6 bases, the J end by 0 bases, with 9 bases between. The CDR3 DNA follows: TGTGCCAGCAGGTCTGACAGCTCCTACAATGAGCAGTTCTTC. Protein: CASRSDSSYNEQFF.

This clone has a single count. Other nucleotide sequences from this sample produce the same CDR3. The chain carries TRBV20-1 and TRBJ2-7; perhaps D is TRBD1 or TRBD2 (5 bases each). The CDR3 is made up of 11 amino acids. Per the germline V gene, CDR1 is DFQATT and CDR2 is SNEGSKA (reference sequence). V dropped 6 bases and J dropped 4 bases, with 10 bases sitting between them. CDR3 DNA sequence: TGCAGTGCCCTCGAGGGGTACGAGCAGTACTTC. Protein: CSALEGYEQYF.

V usage is TRBV28 and J usage is TRBJ2-1, with 11 bases aligning to TRBD2. V lost 5 bases to trimming and J lost 3 bases; unmatched junction nucleotides: 6. The CDR3 consists of 16 residues. Germline V lookup: CDR1 MDHEN, CDR2 SYDVKM. CDR3 sequence: CASSPGLAVFYNEQFF. Here the CDR3 DNA reads TGTGCCAGCAGTCCGGGACTAGCGGTGTTCTACAATGAGCAGTTCTTC.

J is TRBJ1-1 and V is TRBV5-6; no firm D call. Per germline, CDR1 SGHDT and CDR2 YYEEEE. V lost 5 bases to trimming and J lost 1 base, with 3 bases between them. The CDR3 covers 11 residues. The CDR3 DNA follows: TGTGCCAGCAGTGAGAACACTGAAGCTTTCTTT. Protein: CASSENTEAFF.

This clone was found a few times. Other DNA sequences in the same sample also yield this CDR3. This chain uses TRBV19 with TRBJ2-3; D not resolved. Trimming stripped 1 base from V and 0 bases from J, with 5 bases between. The CDR3 sequence is 14 residues long. CDR1 and CDR2 (germline): LNHDA, SQIVND (reference sequence). CDR3 DNA: TGTGCCAGTAGTATAGGGCTGAGCACAGATACGCAGTATTTT. Translated, it gives CASSIGLSTDTQYF.

The V and J genes are TRBV18 and TRBJ2-7, with a weak D call TRBD2 (5 bases). V lost 3 bases and J 4 bases, leaving 16 bases between the germline ends. Germline CDR1 KGHSH, CDR2 LQKENI. The CDR3 has 15 residues. CDR3 amino acids: CASSPRDTWRYEQYF. The CDR3 DNA sequence: TGTGCCAGCTCACCTAGGGATACTTGGAGGTACGAGCAGTACTTC.

This chain connects TRBV6-1 to TRBJ2-7; TRBD1 is a possible D gene (5 bases). The CDR3 covers 12 residues. Per germline, CDR1 MNHNS and CDR2 SASEGT. With 8 bases removed from V and 2 bases from J, the gap between germline ends came to 10 bases. CDR3 protein: CASSSGTYEQYF. The CDR3 DNA follows: TGTGCCAGCTCTTCAGGGACCTACGAGCAGTACTTC.

The rearrangement uses TRBV10-2 and TRBJ2-5; 7 bases are shared with TRBD2. The V segment lost 7 bases and the J segment 2 bases; nucleotides outside the gene matches: 13. This CDR3 comprises 16 residues. Per germline, CDR1 WSHSY and CDR2 SAAADI. This CDR3 reads CASKRGLGREQETQYF. CDR3 bases: TGCGCCAGCAAGAGGGGTTTGGGGAGGGAACAAGAGACCCAGTACTTC.

The chain recombines TRBV28 with TRBJ1-2; 10 bases are shared with TRBD1. Germline CDR1 MDHEN, CDR2 SYDVKM. V lost 2 bases, J lost 3 bases, and 3 bases stayed unmatched. The CDR3 loop spans 15 amino acids. Here the CDR3 reads CASSLRDRGYYGYTF. For the CDR3, the DNA is TGTGCCAGCAGTTTAAGGGACAGGGGATACTATGGCTACACCTTC.

This chain uses TRBV5-5 with TRBJ2-5; D may match TRBD1 or TRBD2 (5 bases each). The CDR3 extends over 14 amino acids. Germline assignment: CDR1 SGHKS and CDR2 YYEKEE (reference sequence). V shed 8 bases and J shed 2 bases, with 16 bases lying between them. The CDR3 loop reads CASTPLWGQETQYF. DNA for the CDR3: TGTGCCAGTACACCCCTTTGGGGGCAAGAGACCCAGTACTTC.

V and J are TRBV4-3 and TRBJ2-3, with TRBD2 identical over 8 bases. CDR1 LGHNA and CDR2 YSLEER come from the germline V gene. Trimming at V came to 2 bases and at J to 4 bases, leaving 14 bases not matched to a gene. The CDR3 extends over 18 amino acids. This chain's CDR3 is CASSQRPAASGFPDTQYF. In DNA, the CDR3 is TGCGCCAGCAGCCAAAGGCCGGCGGCTAGCGGGTTCCCAGATACGCAGTATTTT.

V and J are TRBV5-4 and TRBJ2-5; 7 bases line up with TRBD2. This CDR3 spans 15 amino acids. Trimming at V came to 3 bases and at J to 4 bases, leaving 9 bases not matched to a gene. Germline V gives CDR1 SGHNT, CDR2 YYREEE (reference sequence). In DNA, the CDR3 is TGTGCCAGCAGCTCGTCCAGGACTAGACTAGAGACCCAGTACTTC. Its translation: CASSSSRTRLETQYF.

The chain links TRBV29-1 to TRBJ2-3, with a weak D call TRBD1 (5 bases). Looked up from germline, CDR1 is SQVTM and CDR2 is ANQGSEA. The CDR3 extends over 15 amino acids. Trimming stripped 0 bases from V and 4 bases from J, with 14 bases between. CDR3 sequence: CSVEDLKGMADTQYF. CDR3 DNA sequence: TGCAGCGTTGAAGATCTTAAGGGGATGGCAGATACGCAGTATTTT.

The CDR3 region is CAWSPPSGYTF. The CDR3, as DNA: TGTGCCTGGAGTCCCCCTTCTGGCTACACCTTC. The rearrangement joins TRBV30 to TRBJ1-2; D gene uncertain. From germline, CDR1 is GTSNPN and CDR2 SVGIG (reference sequence). V lost 2 bases to trimming and J lost 7 bases, with 8 bases between them. The length of the CDR3 is 11 residues.

This sequence joins TRBV9 and TRBJ2-2; 7 nucleotides match TRBD1. The CDR3 runs 15 residues. Germline-derived CDR1 and CDR2 are SGDLS and YYNGEE. V shed 2 bases and J 1 base; nucleotides not matched to a gene: 2. CDR3 sequence reads: CASSVGTENTGELFF. In DNA form, the CDR3 reads TGTGCCAGCAGCGTCGGGACAGAGAACACCGGGGAGCTGTTTTTT. Complete variable domain (other parts from reference TRBV9 and TRBJ2-2): DSGVTQTPKHLITATGQRVTLRCSPRSGDLSVYWYQQSLDQGLQFLIQYYNGEERAKGNILERFSAQQFPDLHSELNLSSLELGDSALYFCASSVGTENTGELFFGEGSRLTVL.

The chain employs TRBV4-2 and TRBJ1-5; no definite D call. The V gene lost 0 bases and the J gene lost 3 bases, with 9 bases spanning the gap. Germline V gives CDR1 LGHNA, CDR2 YNFKEQ. The CDR3 contains 15 residues. CDR3 sequence: CASSQEGTDNQPQHF. The CDR3 region has the DNA TGTGCCAGCAGCCAAGAAGGTACAGACAATCAGCCCCAGCATTTT.

This clone was seen only once. The CDR3 DNA reads as TGCGCCAGCAGTCCGATGACGGGAGTGAACACCGGGGAGCTGTTTTTT. Translation: CASSPMTGVNTGELFF. The chain has TRBV5-1 and TRBJ2-2; possible D gene TRBD2, 6 bases. The CDR3 is 16 residues long. Germline CDR1 and CDR2: SGHRS and YFSETQ. V lost 5 bases and J lost 1, with 15 bases in between.

The rearrangement joins TRBV5-4 to TRBJ1-2, with no clear D. This CDR3 region has 14 residues. Trimming shortened V by 1 base and J by 0 bases, and 7 bases separated the two germline ends. Germline CDR1 reads SGHNT; CDR2 reads YYREEE (reference sequence). CDR3 nucleotides: TGTGCCAGCAGCTTGCCAGAAGCTAACTATGGCTACACCTTC. Its protein is CASSLPEANYGYTF.

This chain joins TRBV19 and TRBJ2-2, with D unclear. The germline V gene has CDR1 LNHDA and CDR2 SQIVND (reference sequence). This CDR3 has 13 residues. V lost 5 bases to trimming and J lost 2 bases, with 6 bases between them. CDR3 sequence (DNA): TGTGCCAGTAGTCCTCATAACACCGGGGAGCTGTTTTTT. It yields the protein CASSPHNTGELFF.

Only one count was recorded for this clone. The CDR3 DNA follows: TGTGCCAGCAGCCAATTATCCGGGACTAGCGTTAGCACAGATACGCAGTATTTT. Translation gives CASSQLSGTSVSTDTQYF. The rearrangement links TRBV4-2 to TRBJ2-3, with 10 positions matching TRBD2. The V gene end was trimmed by 2 bases and the J gene end by 0 bases; junction bases not matched to a gene: 8. The length of the CDR3 is 18 residues. Germline-derived CDR1 and CDR2 are LGHNA and YNFKEQ.

Worth noting for this clone: The identical CDR3 is also encoded by other nucleotide sequences in the sample. The rearrangement uses TRBV28 and TRBJ2-3, with 8 bases matching TRBD2. The CDR3 spans 16 residues. The J segment lost 2 bases and the V segment lost 2 bases, leaving 6 bases of the junction unmatched. Germline CDR1 reads MDHEN; CDR2 reads SYDVKM. Here the CDR3 reads CASSLGGTSSTDTQYF. The CDR3 region has the DNA TGTGCCAGCAGTTTAGGCGGGACTAGTTCCACAGATACGCAGTATTTT.

The chain is built from TRBV9 and TRBJ2-1, with 9 bases matching TRBD2. CDR1 SGDLS and CDR2 YYNGEE come from the germline V gene. V was pared by 0 bases and J by 6 bases, with 13 bases of the junction left unmatched. The CDR3 is made up of 18 amino acids. The CDR3 sequence: CASSVGPSIAGVFNEQFF. The CDR3 DNA sequence: TGTGCCAGCAGCGTAGGCCCGTCGATAGCGGGAGTATTCAATGAGCAGTTCTTC. The variable domain in full, completed from reference TRBV9 and TRBJ2-1, reads DSGVTQTPKHLITATGQRVTLRCSPRSGDLSVYWYQQSLDQGLQFLIQYYNGEERAKGNILERFSAQQFPDLHSELNLSSLELGDSALYFCASSVGPSIAGVFNEQFFGPGTRLTVL.

In DNA, the CDR3 is TGTGCCAGCAGCCCCGGGACCCAGAGGAACACCGGGGAGCTGTTTTTT. It specifies CASSPGTQRNTGELFF. This chain joins TRBV5-4 and TRBJ2-2; D assignment may be TRBD1 or TRBD2 (5 bases each). Trimming shortened V by 4 bases and J by 1 base, and 14 bases separated the two germline ends. CDR3 length equals 16 residues. Germline V gene data show CDR1 as SGHNT and CDR2 as YYREEE (reference sequence). The whole variable domain, filled in from reference TRBV5-4 and TRBJ2-2, reads ETGVTQSPTHLIKTRGQQVTLRCSSQSGHNTVSWYQQALGQGPQFIFQYYREEENGRGNFPPRFSGLQFPNYSSELNVNALELDDSALYLCASSPGTQRNTGELFFGEGSRLTVL.